The TCR beta chain under discussion was sequenced for a study of shared clonotypes between healthy human individuals. Study-level information: Three plates were used per donor for CD4 naive, three for CD4 memory, two for CD8 naive and one for CD8 memory.

Generated by immunoSEQ multiplex PCR, the TCRdb table keeps only in-frame clones and is missing some. Here the sample spans some 650,000 clones, 97% being singletons. CDR3 length: 19 residues. Losses at the gene ends were 0 bases for V and 4 bases for J; bases not matched to a gene: 14. The germline gives CDR1 GTSNPN, CDR2 SVGIG (reference sequence). The rearrangement joins TRBV30 to TRBJ2-1; TRBD2 agrees at 11 bases. Sequencing used naive CD4+ T cells sorted from blood. The subset here: CD45RA+ positively selected. The origin of this receptor is a woman between 25 and 40 years old in good health. DNA of the CDR3: TGTGCCTGGAGTGTACGATCCCTAGCGGGAGGTAATAGGTACAATGAGCAGTTCTTC. Translating gives CAWSVRSLAGGNRYNEQFF.